This T cell receptor (beta chain) was identified during a study of T cell changes during pregnancy in multiple sclerosis. V dropped 2 bases and J dropped 0 bases, with 14 bases sitting between them. This CDR3 is built from 17 residues. Germline V gene data show CDR1 as MNHEY and CDR2 as SMNVEV (reference sequence). Sequencing used immunoSEQ multiplex PCR; TCRdb keeps in-frame clones, though not all of them. This sample has 65,000 to 90,000 clones; 85% to 95% occur once, and the top ten carry 2.5% to 3.5%. This material consisted of peripheral blood, taken in the third trimester of pregnancy. This chain connects TRBV27 to TRBJ2-1, with D unclear. The TCR originated in a female donor in good health, enrolled as a control in a pregnancy study. This CDR3 reads CASSLPSSDFSYNEQFF. CDR3 DNA sequence: TGTGCCAGCAGTTTACCTTCCTCCGACTTCTCCTACAATGAGCAGTTCTTC.